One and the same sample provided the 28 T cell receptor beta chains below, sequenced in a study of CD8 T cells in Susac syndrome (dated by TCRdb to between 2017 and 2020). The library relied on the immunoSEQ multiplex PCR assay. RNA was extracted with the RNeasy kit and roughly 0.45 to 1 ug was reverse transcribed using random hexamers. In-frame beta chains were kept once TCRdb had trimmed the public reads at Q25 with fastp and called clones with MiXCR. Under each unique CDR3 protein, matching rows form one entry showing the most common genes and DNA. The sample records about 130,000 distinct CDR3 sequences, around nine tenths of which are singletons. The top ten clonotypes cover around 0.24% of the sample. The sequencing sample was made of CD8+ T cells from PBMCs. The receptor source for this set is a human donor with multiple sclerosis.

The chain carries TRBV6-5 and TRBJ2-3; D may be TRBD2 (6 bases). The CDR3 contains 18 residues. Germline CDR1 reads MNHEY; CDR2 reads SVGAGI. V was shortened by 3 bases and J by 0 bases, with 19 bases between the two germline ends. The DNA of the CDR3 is TGTGCCAGCAGTTATGAAGGTGTATGGCGGGGAAGCACAGATACGCAGTATTTT. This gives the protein CASSYEGVWRGSTDTQYF.

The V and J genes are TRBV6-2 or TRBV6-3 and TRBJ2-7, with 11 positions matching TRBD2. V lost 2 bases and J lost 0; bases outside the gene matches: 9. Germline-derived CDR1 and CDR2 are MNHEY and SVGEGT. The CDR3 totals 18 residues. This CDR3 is CASSYRLAGGHDSYEQYF. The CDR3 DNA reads TGTGCCAGCAGTTACCGTCTAGCGGGAGGCCATGACTCCTACGAGCAGTACTTC.

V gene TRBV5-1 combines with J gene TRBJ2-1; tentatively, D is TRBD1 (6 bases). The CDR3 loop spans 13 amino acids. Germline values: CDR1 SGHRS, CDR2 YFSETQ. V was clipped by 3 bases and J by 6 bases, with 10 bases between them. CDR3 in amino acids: CASSWDITNEQFF. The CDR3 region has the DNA TGCGCCAGCAGCTGGGACATTACCAATGAGCAGTTCTTC. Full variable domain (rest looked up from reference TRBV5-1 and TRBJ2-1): KAGVTQTPRYLIKTRGQQVTLSCSPISGHRSVSWYQQTPGQGLQFLFEYFSETQRNKGNFPGRFSGRQFSNSRSEMNVSTLELGDSALYLCASSWDITNEQFFGPGTRLTVL.

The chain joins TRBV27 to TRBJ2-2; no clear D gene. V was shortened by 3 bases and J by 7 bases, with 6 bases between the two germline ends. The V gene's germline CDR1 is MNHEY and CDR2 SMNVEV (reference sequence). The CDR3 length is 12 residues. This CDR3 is CASSFLDGELFF. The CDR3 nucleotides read TGTGCCAGCAGTTTTCTGGACGGGGAGCTGTTTTTT.

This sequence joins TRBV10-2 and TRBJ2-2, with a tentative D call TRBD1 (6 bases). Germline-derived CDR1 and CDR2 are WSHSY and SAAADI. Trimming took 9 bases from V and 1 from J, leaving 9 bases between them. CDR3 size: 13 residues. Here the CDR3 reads CASLQGNTGELFF. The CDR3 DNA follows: TGCGCCAGTTTACAGGGGAACACCGGGGAGCTGTTTTTT.

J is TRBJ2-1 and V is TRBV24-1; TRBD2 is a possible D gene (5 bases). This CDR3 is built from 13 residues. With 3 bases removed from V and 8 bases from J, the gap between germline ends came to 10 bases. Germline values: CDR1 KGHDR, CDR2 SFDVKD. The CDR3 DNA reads TGTGCCACCAGTGATGCGAGGGCCCATGAGCAGTTCTTC. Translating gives CATSDARAHEQFF.

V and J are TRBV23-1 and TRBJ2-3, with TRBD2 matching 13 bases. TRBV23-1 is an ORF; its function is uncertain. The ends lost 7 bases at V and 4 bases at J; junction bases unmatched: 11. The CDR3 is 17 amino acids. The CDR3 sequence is CASKGETSGRPPDTQYF. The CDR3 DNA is TGCGCCAGCAAGGGGGAGACTAGCGGGAGGCCACCAGATACGCAGTATTTT.

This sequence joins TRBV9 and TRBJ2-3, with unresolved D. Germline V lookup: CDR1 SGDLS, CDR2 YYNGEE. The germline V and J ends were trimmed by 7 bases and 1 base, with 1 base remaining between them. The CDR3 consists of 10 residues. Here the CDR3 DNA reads TGTGCCAGCGGCACAGATACGCAGTATTTT. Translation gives CASGTDTQYF.

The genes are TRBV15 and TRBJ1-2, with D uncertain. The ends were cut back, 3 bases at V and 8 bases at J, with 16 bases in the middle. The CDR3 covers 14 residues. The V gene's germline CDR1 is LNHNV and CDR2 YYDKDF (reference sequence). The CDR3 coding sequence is TGTGCCACCAGCAGGGATGACGGTTGGGAGGGCTACACCTTC. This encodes CATSRDDGWEGYTF.

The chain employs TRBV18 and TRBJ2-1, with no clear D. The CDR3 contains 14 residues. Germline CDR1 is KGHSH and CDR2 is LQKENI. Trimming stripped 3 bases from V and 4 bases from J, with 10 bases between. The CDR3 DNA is TGTGCCAGCTCACCCTTGTACGGATACAATGAGCAGTTCTTC. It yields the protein CASSPLYGYNEQFF.

The chain's CDR3 is CATREPSVTDTQYF. The CDR3, as DNA: TGTGCCACCAGAGAACCGTCAGTCACAGATACGCAGTATTTT. The J gene is TRBJ2-3, the V gene TRBV15; no clear D. CDR3 length: 14 amino acids. Germline lookup yields CDR1 LNHNV and CDR2 YYDKDF (reference sequence). With 6 bases removed from V and 2 bases from J, the gap between germline ends came to 12 bases.

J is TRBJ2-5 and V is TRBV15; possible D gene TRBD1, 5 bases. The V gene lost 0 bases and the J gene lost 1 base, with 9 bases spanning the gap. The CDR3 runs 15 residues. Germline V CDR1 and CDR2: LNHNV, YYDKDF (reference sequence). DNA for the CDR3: TGTGCCACCAGCAGAGAGAGACAGTCCCAAGAGACCCAGTACTTC. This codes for CATSRERQSQETQYF.

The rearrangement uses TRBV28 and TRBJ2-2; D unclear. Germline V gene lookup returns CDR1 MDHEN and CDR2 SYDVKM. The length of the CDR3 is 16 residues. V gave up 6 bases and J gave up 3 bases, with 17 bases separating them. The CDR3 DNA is TGTGCCAGCAGGACACAAGATTTCCTCTACACCGGGGAGCTGTTTTTT. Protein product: CASRTQDFLYTGELFF.

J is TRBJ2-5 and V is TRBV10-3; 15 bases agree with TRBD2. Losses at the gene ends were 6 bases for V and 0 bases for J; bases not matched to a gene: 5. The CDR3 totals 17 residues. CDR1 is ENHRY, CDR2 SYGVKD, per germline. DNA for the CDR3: TGTGCCATCAGCGAGGGACTAGCGGGAGGCAACCAAGAGACCCAGTACTTC. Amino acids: CAISEGLAGGNQETQYF.

This chain's CDR3 is CASSGIQGADGANVLTF. CDR3 bases: TGTGCCAGCAGTGGAATACAGGGGGCTGATGGGGCCAACGTCCTGACTTTC. The chain has TRBV2 and TRBJ2-6; 9 bases line up with TRBD1. J was trimmed by 3 bases and V by 4 bases; bases with no gene match: 7. The CDR3 is 17 residues long. Germline CDR1 and CDR2: SNHLY and FYNNEI.

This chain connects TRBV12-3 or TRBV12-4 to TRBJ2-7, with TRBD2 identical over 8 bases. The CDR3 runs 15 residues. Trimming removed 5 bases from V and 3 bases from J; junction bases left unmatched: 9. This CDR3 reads CASSAGGVGFYEQYF. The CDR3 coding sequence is TGTGCCAGCAGTGCCGGGGGGGTGGGTTTCTACGAGCAGTACTTC.

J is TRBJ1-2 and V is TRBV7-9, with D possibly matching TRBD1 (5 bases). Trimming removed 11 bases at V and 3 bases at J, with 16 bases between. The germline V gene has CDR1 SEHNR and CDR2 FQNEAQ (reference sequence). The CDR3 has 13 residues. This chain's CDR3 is CAARGEGYYGYTF. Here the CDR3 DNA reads TGTGCCGCGAGAGGGGAGGGATACTATGGCTACACCTTC. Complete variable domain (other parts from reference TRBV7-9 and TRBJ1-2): DTGVSQNPRHKITKRGQNVTFRCDPISEHNRLYWYRQTLGQGPEFLTYFQNEAQLEKSRLLSDRFSAERPKGSFSTLEIQRTEQGDSAMYLCAARGEGYYGYTFGSGTRLTVV.

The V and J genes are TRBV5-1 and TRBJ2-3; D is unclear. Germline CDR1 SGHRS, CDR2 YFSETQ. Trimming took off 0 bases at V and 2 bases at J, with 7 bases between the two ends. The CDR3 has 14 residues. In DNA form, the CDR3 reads TGCGCCAGCAGCTTGGGGACCGACACAGATACGCAGTATTTT. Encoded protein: CASSLGTDTDTQYF.

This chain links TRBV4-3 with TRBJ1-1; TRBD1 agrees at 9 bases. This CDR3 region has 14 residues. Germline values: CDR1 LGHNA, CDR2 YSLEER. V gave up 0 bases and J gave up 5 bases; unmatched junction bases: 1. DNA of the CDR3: TGCGCCAGCAGCCAAGAGGGGACAGGGACTGAAGCTTTCTTT. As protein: CASSQEGTGTEAFF.

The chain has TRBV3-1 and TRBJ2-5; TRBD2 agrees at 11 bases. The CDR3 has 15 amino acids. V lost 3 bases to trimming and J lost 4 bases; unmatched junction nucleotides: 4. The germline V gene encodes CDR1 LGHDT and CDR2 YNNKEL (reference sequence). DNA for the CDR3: TGTGCCAGCAGCCAGGAGACTAGCGGGACAGAGACCCAGTACTTC. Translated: CASSQETSGTETQYF.

The CDR3, as DNA: TGTGCCAGTACCCCTGCGGGTAGGGAAAACATTCAGTACTTC. Its protein product is CASTPAGRENIQYF. This sequence joins TRBV19 and TRBJ2-4, with D maybe TRBD2 (5 bases). The CDR3 extends over 14 amino acids. The germline CDR1 and CDR2 sequences are LNHDA and SQIVND (reference sequence). V dropped 7 bases and J dropped 5 bases, with 15 bases sitting between them.

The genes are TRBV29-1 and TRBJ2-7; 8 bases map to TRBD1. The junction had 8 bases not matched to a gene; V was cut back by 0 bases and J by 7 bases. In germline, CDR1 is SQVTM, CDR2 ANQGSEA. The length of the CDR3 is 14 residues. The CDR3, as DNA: TGCAGCGTTGAAGAGGGCACAGGGGGGTTGGAGCAGTACTTC. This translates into CSVEEGTGGLEQYF.

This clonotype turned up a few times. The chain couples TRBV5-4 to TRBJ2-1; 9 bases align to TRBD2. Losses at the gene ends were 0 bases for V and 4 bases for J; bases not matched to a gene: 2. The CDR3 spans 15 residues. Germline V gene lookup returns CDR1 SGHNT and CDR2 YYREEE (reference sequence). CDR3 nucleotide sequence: TGTGCCAGCAGCTTGGAGGCGGGGGGGTACAATGAGCAGTTCTTC. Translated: CASSLEAGGYNEQFF.

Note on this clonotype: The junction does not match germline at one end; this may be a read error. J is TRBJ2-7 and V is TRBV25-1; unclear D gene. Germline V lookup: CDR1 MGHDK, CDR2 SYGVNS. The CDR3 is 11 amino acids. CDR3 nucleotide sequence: TGTGCCAGCAGTGTTGTTAACGAGCAGTGCTTC. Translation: CASSVVNEQCF.

CDR3 coding DNA: TGTGCCAGCAGCCAGGCCGGGGGGACTGAAAAACTGTTTTTT. Translating it yields CASSQAGGTEKLFF. The rearrangement joins TRBV13 to TRBJ1-4, with a tentative D call TRBD1 (5 bases). The CDR3 contains 14 residues. Trimming shortened V by 5 bases and J by 7 bases, and 14 bases separated the two germline ends. CDR1 is PRHDT and CDR2 is FYEKMQ in the germline V gene (reference sequence).

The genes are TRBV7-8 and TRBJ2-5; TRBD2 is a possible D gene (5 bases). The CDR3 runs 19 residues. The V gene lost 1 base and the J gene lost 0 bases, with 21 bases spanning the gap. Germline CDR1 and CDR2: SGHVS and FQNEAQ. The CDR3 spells CASSLVVTLEDLNQETQYF. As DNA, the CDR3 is TGTGCCAGCAGCTTAGTGGTGACGTTGGAGGATCTGAACCAAGAGACCCAGTACTTC.

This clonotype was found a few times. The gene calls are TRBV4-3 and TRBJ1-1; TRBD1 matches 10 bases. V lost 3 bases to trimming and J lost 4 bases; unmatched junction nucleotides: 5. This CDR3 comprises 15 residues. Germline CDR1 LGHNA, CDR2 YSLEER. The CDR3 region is CASSQGQGLSTEAFF. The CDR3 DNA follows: TGCGCCAGCAGCCAGGGACAGGGGTTGAGCACTGAAGCTTTCTTT.

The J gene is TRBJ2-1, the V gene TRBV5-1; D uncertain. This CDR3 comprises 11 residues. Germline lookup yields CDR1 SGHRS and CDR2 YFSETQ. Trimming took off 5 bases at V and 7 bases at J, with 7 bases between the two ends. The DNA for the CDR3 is TGCGCCAGCAGGTGGGAAAATGAGCAGTTCTTC. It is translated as CASRWENEQFF.